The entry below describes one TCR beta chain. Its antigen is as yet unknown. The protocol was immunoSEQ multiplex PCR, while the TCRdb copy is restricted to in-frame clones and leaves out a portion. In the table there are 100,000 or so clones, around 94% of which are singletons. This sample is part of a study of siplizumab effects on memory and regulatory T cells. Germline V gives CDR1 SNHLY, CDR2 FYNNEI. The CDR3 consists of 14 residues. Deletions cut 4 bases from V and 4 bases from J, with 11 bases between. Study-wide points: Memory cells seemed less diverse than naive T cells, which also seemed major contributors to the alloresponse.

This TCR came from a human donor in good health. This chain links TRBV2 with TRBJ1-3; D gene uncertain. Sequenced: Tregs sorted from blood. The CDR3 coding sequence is TGTGCCAGCAGTGCTATTGCAAGGGGAAACACCATATATTTT. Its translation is CASSAIARGNTIYF.